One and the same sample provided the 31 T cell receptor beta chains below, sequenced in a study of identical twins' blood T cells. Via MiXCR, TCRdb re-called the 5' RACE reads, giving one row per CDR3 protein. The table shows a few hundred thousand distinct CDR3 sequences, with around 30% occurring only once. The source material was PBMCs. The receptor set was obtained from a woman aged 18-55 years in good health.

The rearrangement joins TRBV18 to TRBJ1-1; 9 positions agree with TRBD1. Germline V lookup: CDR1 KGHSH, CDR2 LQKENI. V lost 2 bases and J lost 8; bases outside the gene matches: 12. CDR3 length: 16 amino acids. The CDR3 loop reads CASSPNTGTGRGEAFF. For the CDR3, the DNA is TGTGCCAGCTCACCAAATACCGGGACAGGGAGGGGAGAAGCTTTCTTT.

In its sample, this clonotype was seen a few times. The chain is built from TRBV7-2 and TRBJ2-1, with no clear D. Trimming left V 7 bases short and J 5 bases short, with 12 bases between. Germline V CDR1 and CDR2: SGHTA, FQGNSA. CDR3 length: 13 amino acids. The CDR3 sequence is CASNIIAHNEQFF. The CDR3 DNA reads TGTGCCAGCAATATTATAGCCCACAATGAGCAGTTCTTC.

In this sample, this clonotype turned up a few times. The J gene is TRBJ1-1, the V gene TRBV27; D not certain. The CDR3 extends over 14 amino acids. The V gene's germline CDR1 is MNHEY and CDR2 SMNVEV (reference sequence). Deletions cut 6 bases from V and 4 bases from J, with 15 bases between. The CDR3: CASSSDADSTEAFF. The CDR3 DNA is TGTGCCAGCAGCTCTGACGCTGATAGCACTGAAGCTTTCTTT.

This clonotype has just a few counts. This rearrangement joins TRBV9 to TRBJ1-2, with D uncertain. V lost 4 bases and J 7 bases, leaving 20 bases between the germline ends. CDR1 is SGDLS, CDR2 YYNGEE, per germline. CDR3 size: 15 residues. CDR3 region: CASSPPAGIRGGYTF. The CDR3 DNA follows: TGTGCCAGCAGCCCCCCGGCAGGCATTCGAGGTGGCTACACCTTC.

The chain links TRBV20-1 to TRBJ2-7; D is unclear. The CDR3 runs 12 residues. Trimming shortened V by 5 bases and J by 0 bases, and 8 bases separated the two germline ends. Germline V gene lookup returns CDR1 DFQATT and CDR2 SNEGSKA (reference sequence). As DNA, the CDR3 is TGCAGTGCTGTTAGGAGCTCCTACGAGCAGTACTTC. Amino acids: CSAVRSSYEQYF.

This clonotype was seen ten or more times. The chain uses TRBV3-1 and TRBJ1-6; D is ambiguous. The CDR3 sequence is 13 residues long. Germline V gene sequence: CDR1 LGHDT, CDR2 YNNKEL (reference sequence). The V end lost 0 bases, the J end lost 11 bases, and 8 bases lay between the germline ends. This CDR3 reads CASSQDTWAPLHF. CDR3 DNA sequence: TGTGCCAGCAGCCAAGATACCTGGGCACCCCTCCACTTT.

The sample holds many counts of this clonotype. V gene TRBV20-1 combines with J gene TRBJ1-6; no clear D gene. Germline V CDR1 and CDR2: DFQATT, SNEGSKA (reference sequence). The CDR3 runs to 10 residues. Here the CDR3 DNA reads TGCAGACAGAGAAATTCACCCCTCCACTTT. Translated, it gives CRQRNSPLHF.

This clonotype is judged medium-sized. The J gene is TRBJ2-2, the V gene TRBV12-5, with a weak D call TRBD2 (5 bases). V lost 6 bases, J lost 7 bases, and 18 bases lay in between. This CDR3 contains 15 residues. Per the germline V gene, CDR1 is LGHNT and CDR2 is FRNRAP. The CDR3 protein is CASGDLVGLVGELFF. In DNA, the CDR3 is TGTGCTAGTGGGGACTTGGTGGGATTGGTCGGGGAGCTGTTTTTT. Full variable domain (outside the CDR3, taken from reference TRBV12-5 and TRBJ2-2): DARVTQTPRHKVTEMGQEVTMRCQPILGHNTVFWYRQTMMQGLELLAYFRNRAPLDDSGMPKDRFSAEMPDATLATLKIQPSEPRDSAVYFCASGDLVGLVGELFFGEGSRLTVL.

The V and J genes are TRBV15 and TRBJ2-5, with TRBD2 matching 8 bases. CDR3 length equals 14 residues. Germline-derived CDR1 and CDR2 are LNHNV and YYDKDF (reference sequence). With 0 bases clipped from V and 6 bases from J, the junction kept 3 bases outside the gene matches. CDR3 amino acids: CATSRDRSGKTQYF. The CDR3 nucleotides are TGTGCCACCAGCAGAGATCGTAGCGGGAAGACCCAGTACTTC.

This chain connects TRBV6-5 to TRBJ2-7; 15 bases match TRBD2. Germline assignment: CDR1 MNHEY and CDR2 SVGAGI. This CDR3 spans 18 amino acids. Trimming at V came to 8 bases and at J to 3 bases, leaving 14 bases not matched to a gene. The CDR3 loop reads CASVGGTSGRSSHYEQYF. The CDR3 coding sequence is TGTGCCAGCGTTGGAGGGACTAGCGGGAGGTCAAGTCACTACGAGCAGTACTTC.

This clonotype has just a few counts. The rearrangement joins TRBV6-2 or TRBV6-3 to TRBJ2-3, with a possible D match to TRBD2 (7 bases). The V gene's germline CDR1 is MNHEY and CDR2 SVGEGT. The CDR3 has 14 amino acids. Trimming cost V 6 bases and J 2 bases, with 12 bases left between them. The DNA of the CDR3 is TGTGCCAGCAGCATACGGGGGGCCACAGATACGCAGTATTTT. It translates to CASSIRGATDTQYF.

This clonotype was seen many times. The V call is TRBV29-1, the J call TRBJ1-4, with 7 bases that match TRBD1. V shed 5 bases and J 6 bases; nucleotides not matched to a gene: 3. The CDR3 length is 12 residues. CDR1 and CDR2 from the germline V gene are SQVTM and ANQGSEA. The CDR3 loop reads CSVTGADEKLFF. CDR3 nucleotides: TGCAGCGTTACAGGGGCGGATGAAAAACTGTTTTTT.

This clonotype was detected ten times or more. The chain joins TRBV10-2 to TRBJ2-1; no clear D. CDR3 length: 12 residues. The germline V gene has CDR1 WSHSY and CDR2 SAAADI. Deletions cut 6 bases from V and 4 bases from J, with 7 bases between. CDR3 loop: CASSPPYNEQFF. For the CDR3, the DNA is TGCGCCAGCAGCCCTCCATACAATGAGCAGTTCTTC.

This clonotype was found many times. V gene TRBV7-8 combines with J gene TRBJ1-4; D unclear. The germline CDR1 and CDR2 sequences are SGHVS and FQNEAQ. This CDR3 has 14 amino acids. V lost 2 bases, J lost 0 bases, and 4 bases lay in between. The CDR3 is CASSLRSTNEKLFF. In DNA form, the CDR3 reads TGTGCCAGCAGCTTACGGTCAACTAATGAAAAACTGTTTTTT.

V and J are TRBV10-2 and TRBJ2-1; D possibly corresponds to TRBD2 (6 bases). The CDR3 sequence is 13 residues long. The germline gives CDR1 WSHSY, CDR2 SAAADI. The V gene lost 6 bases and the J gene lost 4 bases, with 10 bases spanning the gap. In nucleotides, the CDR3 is TGCGCCAGCAGGGACGGGGGATACAATGAGCAGTTCTTC. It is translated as CASRDGGYNEQFF.

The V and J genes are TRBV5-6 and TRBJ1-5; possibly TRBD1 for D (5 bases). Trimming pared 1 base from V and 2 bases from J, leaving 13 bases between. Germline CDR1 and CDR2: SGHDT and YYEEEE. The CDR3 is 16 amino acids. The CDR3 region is CASSLLGVGGNQPQHF. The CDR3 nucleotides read TGTGCCAGCAGCTTGTTGGGGGTAGGGGGCAATCAGCCCCAGCATTTT.

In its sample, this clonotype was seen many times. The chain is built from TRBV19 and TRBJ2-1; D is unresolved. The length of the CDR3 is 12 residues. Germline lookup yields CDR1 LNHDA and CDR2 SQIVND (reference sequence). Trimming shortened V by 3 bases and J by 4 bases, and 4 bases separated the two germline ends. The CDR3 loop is CASSIEYNEQFF. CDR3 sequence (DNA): TGTGCCAGTAGTATTGAGTACAATGAGCAGTTCTTC.

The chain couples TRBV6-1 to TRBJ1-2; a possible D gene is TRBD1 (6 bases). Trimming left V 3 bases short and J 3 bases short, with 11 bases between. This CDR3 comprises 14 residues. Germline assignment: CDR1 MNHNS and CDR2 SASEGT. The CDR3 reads CASSDPGAHYGYTF. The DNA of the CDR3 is TGTGCCAGCAGTGATCCGGGGGCACACTATGGCTACACCTTC.

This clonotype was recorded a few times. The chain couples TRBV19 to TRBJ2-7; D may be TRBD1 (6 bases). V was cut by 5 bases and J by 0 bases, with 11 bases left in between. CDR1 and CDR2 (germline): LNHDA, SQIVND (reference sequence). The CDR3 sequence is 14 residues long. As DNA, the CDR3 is TGTGCCAGTAGTCAAAGGACAGACTCCTACGAGCAGTACTTC. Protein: CASSQRTDSYEQYF.

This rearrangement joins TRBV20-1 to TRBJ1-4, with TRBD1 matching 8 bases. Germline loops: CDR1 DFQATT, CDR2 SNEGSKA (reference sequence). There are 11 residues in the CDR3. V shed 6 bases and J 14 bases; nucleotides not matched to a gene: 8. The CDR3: CSANGRDRLFF. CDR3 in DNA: TGCAGTGCAAACGGCCGGGACAGGCTGTTTTTT.

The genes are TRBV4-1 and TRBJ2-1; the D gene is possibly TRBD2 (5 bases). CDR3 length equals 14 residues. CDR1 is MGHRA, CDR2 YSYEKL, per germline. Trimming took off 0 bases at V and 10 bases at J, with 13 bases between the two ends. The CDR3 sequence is CASSQDPGIKEQFF. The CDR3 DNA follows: TGCGCCAGCAGCCAAGATCCGGGGATCAAGGAGCAGTTCTTC.

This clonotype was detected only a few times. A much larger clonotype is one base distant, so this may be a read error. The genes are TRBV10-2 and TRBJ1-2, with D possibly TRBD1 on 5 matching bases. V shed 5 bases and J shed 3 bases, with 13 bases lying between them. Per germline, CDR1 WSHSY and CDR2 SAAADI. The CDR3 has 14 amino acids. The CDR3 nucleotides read TGCGCCAGCAGTAACGGACGGGGCCACTATGGCTACACCTTC. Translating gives CASSNGRGHYGYTF.

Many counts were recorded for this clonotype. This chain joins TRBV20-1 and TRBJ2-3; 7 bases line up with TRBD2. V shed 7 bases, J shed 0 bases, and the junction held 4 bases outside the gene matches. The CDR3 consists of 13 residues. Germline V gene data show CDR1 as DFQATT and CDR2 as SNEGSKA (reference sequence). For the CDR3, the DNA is TGCAGTGTAGTGGGACTAAGCACAGATACGCAGTATTTT. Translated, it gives CSVVGLSTDTQYF.

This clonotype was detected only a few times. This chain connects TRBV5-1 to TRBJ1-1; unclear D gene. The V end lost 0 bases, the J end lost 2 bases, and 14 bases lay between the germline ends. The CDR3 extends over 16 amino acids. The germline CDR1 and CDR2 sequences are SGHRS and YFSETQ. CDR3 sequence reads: CASSLADGRDNTEAFF. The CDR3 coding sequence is TGCGCCAGCAGCTTGGCCGACGGGAGAGACAACACTGAAGCTTTCTTT.

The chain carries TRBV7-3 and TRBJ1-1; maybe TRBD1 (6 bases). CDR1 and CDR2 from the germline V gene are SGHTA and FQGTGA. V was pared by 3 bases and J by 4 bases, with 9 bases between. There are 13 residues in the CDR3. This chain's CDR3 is CASSFDRSTEAFF. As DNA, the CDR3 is TGTGCCAGCAGCTTTGACAGGAGCACTGAAGCTTTCTTT.

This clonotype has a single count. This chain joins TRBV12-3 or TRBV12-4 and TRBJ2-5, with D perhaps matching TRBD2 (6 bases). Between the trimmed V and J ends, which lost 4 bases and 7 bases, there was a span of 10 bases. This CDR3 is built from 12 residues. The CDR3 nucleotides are TGTGCCAGCAGTTGGGCAGCGGGGACCCAGTACTTC. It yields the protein CASSWAAGTQYF.

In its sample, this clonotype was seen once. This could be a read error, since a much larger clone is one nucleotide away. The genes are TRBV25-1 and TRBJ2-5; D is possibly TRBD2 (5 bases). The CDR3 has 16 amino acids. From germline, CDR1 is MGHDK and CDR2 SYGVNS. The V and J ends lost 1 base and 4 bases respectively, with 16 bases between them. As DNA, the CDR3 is TGTGCCAGCAGTGAATGGAACGGTGCTCGGGGAGAGACCCAGTACTTC. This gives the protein CASSEWNGARGETQYF.

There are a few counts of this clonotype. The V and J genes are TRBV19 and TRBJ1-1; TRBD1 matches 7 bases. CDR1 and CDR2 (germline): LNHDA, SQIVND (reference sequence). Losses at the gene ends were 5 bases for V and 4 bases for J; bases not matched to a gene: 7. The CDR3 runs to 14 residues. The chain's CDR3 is CASSFGQVGTEAFF. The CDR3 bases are TGTGCCAGTAGTTTTGGACAGGTGGGCACTGAAGCTTTCTTT.

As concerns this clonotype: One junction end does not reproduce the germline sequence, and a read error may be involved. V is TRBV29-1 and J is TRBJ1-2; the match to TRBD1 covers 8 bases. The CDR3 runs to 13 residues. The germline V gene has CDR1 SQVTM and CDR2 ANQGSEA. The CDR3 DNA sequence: TGCAGCGTGTCGACAGGGGCTTCCTATGACTACACCTTC. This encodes CSVSTGASYDYTF.

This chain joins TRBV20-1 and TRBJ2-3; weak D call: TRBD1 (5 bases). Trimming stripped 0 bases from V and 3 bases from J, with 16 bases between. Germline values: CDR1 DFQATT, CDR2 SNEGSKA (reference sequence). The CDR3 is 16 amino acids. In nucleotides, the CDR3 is TGCAGTGCTAGAGATATATTCGGCCCAGGGACAGATACGCAGTATTTT. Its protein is CSARDIFGPGTDTQYF.

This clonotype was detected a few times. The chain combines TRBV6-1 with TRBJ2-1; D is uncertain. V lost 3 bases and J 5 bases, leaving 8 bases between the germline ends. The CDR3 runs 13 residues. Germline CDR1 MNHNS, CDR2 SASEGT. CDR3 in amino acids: CASSDGRNNEQFF. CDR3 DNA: TGTGCCAGCAGTGATGGACGGAACAATGAGCAGTTCTTC.